This T cell receptor (beta chain) was sequenced during a study of beta chain features in type 1 diabetes. Across the study: The patients were much like the healthy donors in age, gender and cell yields.

This CDR3 spans 11 amino acids. Trimming removed 8 bases at V and 4 bases at J, with 12 bases between. The germline V gene has CDR1 GTSNPN and CDR2 SVGIG (reference sequence). This clone appeared a few times. Its specificity is not known. Study-wide points: In type 1 diabetes patients, VDJ junctions had fewer insertions; deletions at these junctions were more frequent. Moderately but significantly shorter TCRB CDR3s were found in Type 1 diabetes patients in all four CD4+ subsets.

Expressed TCRB transcripts were sequenced because the entire RNA isolate underwent reverse transcription. Assay used: immunoSEQ multiplex PCR; TCRdb lists only in-frame clones, some missing. Here the sample spans 200,000 to 250,000 clones, 16% being singletons. The sample comprised naive CD4+ T cells from blood. This sequence was found in a man under 40 with type 1 diabetes. V and J are TRBV30 and TRBJ2-7; a weak D match, TRBD1 (7 bases). CDR3 protein: CAIQGRYEQYF. DNA for the CDR3: TGTGCCATACAGGGGAGGTACGAGCAGTACTTC.